This record looks at one TCR beta chain sequence and its context. Its specificity is not known. The data were obtained in a study of vaccination effects on CD4 cells after COVID-19. General observations from the study: The study found marked clonal contraction of infection- and vaccine-induced clones late after vaccination. Researchers reported few convalescent patients and no early post-infection timepoints in the study.

Some clones are missing from TCRdb's copy, which holds only in-frame ones; the method was immunoSEQ multiplex PCR. The data contain more than 40,000 clones, around 77% of them seen just once; the ten biggest clones take up around 2.8%. Antigen-specific CD4+ T cells were first expanded with viral peptide pools by the ViraFEST assay and only then sequenced. CD4+ T cells were isolated after around 10 days of culture. Neither prior SARS-CoV-2 infection nor positive nucleocapsid antibodies were present in the vaccine recipients. The sequencing used CD4+ T cells from PBMCs cultured with HCoV-NL63 spike peptides, collected before COVID-19 vaccination. This TCR was recovered from a human donor who received a COVID-19 vaccine.

CDR3 region: CASSLLSAGNTGELFF. The DNA of the CDR3 is TGTGCCAGCAGCTTATTATCGGCAGGGAACACCGGGGAGCTGTTTTTT. The genes are TRBV7-3 and TRBJ2-2; unclear D gene. The germline V gene has CDR1 SGHTA and CDR2 FQGTGA. The V gene lost 2 bases and the J gene lost 1 base, with 11 bases spanning the gap. This CDR3 is 16 amino acids long.